This T cell receptor (beta chain) appears in the sequencing data of a study of cytomegalovirus exposure and HLA in healthy donors. For the study at large: The early release's HLA-typed donors yielded 70 million to 85 million unique TCRs.

As to this clone: Its matching antigen is unknown.

Broader study findings: Per a later analysis, 18,000 or so TCR beta sequences showed association with HLA alleles at 0.05 false discovery rate. The authors reported that TCR beta sequences could predict HLA-A and HLA-B alleles. These predictions were accurate for most subjects in the first cohort.

With 60 Vbeta and 13 Jbeta primers, the PCR was carried out. Sequenced by immunoSEQ multiplex PCR; TCRdb stores in-frame clones only, minus some. The sample records around 130,000 clones, more than 75% being singletons. The sequencing sample was made of PBMCs. The clonotype originates from a man between 40 and 49 years old in good health and CMV-seronegative.

The CDR3 DNA sequence: TGCGCCAGCAGCCAAGGGTGGCTAGCGGGGGCCCTCACCGGGGAGCTGTTTTTT. Its protein product is CASSQGWLAGALTGELFF. The V call is TRBV4-3, the J call TRBJ2-2, with TRBD2 identical over 10 bases. The CDR3 runs to 18 residues. Looked up from germline, CDR1 is LGHNA and CDR2 is YSLEER. Trimming took 1 base from V and 4 from J; bases not matched to a gene: 9.